Described below is a single TCR beta chain sequence and its context. This entry is derived from a study of blood T cell repertoires in COVID-19. Turning to the study itself: Samples taken during acute and convalescent COVID-19 were collected in the United States, Italy and Spain. Nucleic acid was either cDNA or gDNA, and it came from T cells, B-cell-depleted T cells, or PBMCs.

Clones were read by immunoSEQ multiplex PCR, and TCRdb kept only the in-frame ones, dropping some. The repertoire consists of some 250,000 clones, with roughly four fifths occurring once and the leading ten covering roughly 3.2%. Germline CDR1 LNHNV, CDR2 YYDKDF (reference sequence). The CDR3 is 14 amino acids. Trimming cost V 6 bases and J 4 bases; bases outside gene matches: 3. The sample taken for sequencing was peripheral blood. The TCR comes from a woman aged 18-30 years with acute or convalescent COVID-19. J is TRBJ1-1 and V is TRBV15; 12 nucleotides align to TRBD1. CDR3 DNA: TGTGCCACCAGAAAGGGACAGGGGGCCACTGAAGCTTTCTTT. Translation: CATRKGQGATEAFF.